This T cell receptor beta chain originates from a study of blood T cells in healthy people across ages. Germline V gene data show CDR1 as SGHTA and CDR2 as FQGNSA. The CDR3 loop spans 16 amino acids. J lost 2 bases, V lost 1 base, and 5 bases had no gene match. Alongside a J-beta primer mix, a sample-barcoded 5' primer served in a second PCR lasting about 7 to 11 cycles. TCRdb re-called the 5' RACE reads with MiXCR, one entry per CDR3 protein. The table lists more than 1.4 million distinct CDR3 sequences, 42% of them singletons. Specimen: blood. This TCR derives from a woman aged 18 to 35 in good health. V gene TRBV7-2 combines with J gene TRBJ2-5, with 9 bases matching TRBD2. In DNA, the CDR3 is TGTGCCAGCAGCTTAGTCACTAGCGGGCCACAAGAGACCCAGTACTTC. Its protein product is CASSLVTSGPQETQYF.